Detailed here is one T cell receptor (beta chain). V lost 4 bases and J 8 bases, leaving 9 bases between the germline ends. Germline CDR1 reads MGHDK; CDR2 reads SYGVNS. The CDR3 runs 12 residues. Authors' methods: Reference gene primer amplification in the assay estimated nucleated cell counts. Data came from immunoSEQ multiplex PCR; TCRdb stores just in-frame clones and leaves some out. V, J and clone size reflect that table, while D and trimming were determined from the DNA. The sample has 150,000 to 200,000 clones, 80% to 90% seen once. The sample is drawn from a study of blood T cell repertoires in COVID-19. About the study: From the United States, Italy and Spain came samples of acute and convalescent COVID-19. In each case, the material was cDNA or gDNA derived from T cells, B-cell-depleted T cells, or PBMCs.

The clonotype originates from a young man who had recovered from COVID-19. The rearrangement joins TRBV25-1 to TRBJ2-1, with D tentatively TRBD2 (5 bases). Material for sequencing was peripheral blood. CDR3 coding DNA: TGTGCCAGCAGTGTGACTACATATGAGCAGTTCTTC. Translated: CASSVTTYEQFF.